Sequencing of this T cell receptor beta chain was carried out in a study of blood T cells in healthy people across ages. With a J-beta primer mix and a sample-barcoded 5' primer, a second PCR ran about 7 to 12 cycles. Tagging of each cDNA molecule was performed by a template-switch adaptor with 12 random nucleotides. TCRdb analysed the 5' RACE reads with MiXCR anew, one entry per CDR3 protein. The sample includes some 1.1 million distinct CDR3 sequences, roughly two fifths of them seen just once. The germline gives CDR1 SGHTA, CDR2 FQGNSA. The CDR3 is 15 amino acids. Points on this clonotype: What it binds is unknown. The junction differs from germline at one of its ends, possibly a read error.

In terms of origin and age, donors were healthy Caucasian individuals from Russia aged roughly 6 to 95. Study-wide results and caveats: It was the long-lived donors that had more naive CD4+ cells and higher diversity than aged donors.

The J gene is TRBJ1-2, the V gene TRBV7-2, with D possibly TRBD1 on 5 matching bases. The receptor comes from a young man in good health. The sequencing input was blood. CDR3 in amino acids: CAGSLRARAHYGYTF. In DNA, the CDR3 is TGTGCCGGCAGCTTAAGGGCCAGGGCACACTATGGCTACACCTTC.